This entry lists 27 T cell receptor beta chains sequenced from one sample in a study of cytomegalovirus exposure and HLA in healthy donors. 60 Vbeta and 13 Jbeta primers were used in PCR. Using immunoSEQ multiplex PCR, the repertoire was profiled, and TCRdb retains in-frame clones only, with some absent. The sample shows some 170,000 clones, about 65% of them seen only once. Sequencing was performed on PBMCs. These TCRs come from a young woman in good health and CMV-seronegative.

The J gene is TRBJ1-1, the V gene TRBV28; D is perhaps TRBD1 (6 bases). Deletions cut 8 bases from V and 0 bases from J, with 19 bases between. Per germline, CDR1 MDHEN and CDR2 SYDVKM. This CDR3 has 16 residues. CDR3 protein: CASPEPAGAMNTEAFF. The CDR3 nucleotides read TGTGCCAGCCCCGAACCCGCGGGGGCAATGAACACTGAAGCTTTCTTT.

CDR3 bases: TGTGCCAGCAGTTACTCGAAAGGGGGCGGCACTGAAGCTTTCTTT. This translates into CASSYSKGGGTEAFF. V is TRBV6-6 and J is TRBJ1-1; the match to TRBD1 covers 7 bases. The CDR3 is 15 residues long. The V segment lost 0 bases and the J segment 4 bases; nucleotides outside the gene matches: 5. Germline V lookup: CDR1 MNHNY, CDR2 SVGAGI (reference sequence).

The rearrangement links TRBV4-1 to TRBJ2-3, with 7 bases identical to TRBD2. This CDR3 has 15 amino acids. The germline gives CDR1 MGHRA, CDR2 YSYEKL. V shed 4 bases and J 9 bases; nucleotides not matched to a gene: 13. CDR3 sequence (DNA): TGCGCCAGCAGCCGTGCGGGAGAGCCACGGGGGACGCAGTATTTT. Encoded protein: CASSRAGEPRGTQYF.

This clone was recorded a few times. At one end, the junction sequence differs from germline, possibly due to a read error. The chain employs TRBV28 and TRBJ1-1, with D tentatively TRBD1 (6 bases). The CDR3 spans 14 residues. The germline V gene has CDR1 MDHEN and CDR2 SYDVKM. The CDR3 nucleotides read TGTGCCAGCAGTCTATGGACAGCAGGCACTGAAGCTTTCTTT. It translates to CASSLWTAGTEAFF.

This chain joins TRBV5-1 and TRBJ1-6, with a tentative D call TRBD1 (6 bases). The V gene lost 0 bases and the J gene lost 0 bases, with 13 bases spanning the gap. Germline CDR1 SGHRS, CDR2 YFSETQ. The CDR3 extends over 18 amino acids. CDR3 sequence: CASSLAWDTSSYNSPLHF. Here the CDR3 DNA reads TGCGCCAGCAGCTTGGCCTGGGACACCAGCTCCTATAATTCACCCCTCCACTTT.

The rearrangement joins TRBV7-9 to TRBJ2-3, with D tentatively TRBD1 (5 bases). Germline CDR1 SEHNR, CDR2 FQNEAQ (reference sequence). This CDR3 spans 15 amino acids. V was trimmed by 4 bases and J by 0 bases, leaving 11 bases between them. The CDR3 DNA reads TGTGCCAGCAGCTCGGACACCTCTAGCACAGATACGCAGTATTTT. The encoded protein is CASSSDTSSTDTQYF.

The chain links TRBV7-9 to TRBJ2-1, with 7 nucleotides matching TRBD1. There are 14 residues in the CDR3. CDR1 SEHNR and CDR2 FQNEAQ come from the germline V gene (reference sequence). Losses at the gene ends were 2 bases for V and 7 bases for J; bases not matched to a gene: 5. In DNA form, the CDR3 reads TGTGCCAGCAGCTTACGAGGGGGCGGGAATGAGCAGTTCTTC. It is translated as CASSLRGGGNEQFF.

V gene TRBV4-3 combines with J gene TRBJ2-7, with 10 bases aligning to TRBD2. Germline V gene sequence: CDR1 LGHNA, CDR2 YSLEER. The length of the CDR3 is 18 residues. The trim removed 2 bases at V and 1 base at J, leaving 11 bases unmatched. The CDR3 here is CASSQQRSSGRISYEQYF. Written as DNA, the CDR3 is TGCGCCAGCAGCCAACAGCGGAGTAGCGGGAGGATTTCCTACGAGCAGTACTTC.

The chain links TRBV30 to TRBJ2-7; 7 positions match TRBD2. Losses at the gene ends were 5 bases for V and 6 bases for J; bases not matched to a gene: 1. Germline V CDR1 and CDR2: GTSNPN, SVGIG (reference sequence). CDR3 length: 10 residues. The CDR3 reads CAWGGGEQYF. In DNA form, the CDR3 reads TGTGCCTGGGGCGGGGGCGAGCAGTACTTC.

This clone was seen a few times. V and J are TRBV6-1 and TRBJ2-7; D is perhaps TRBD1 (6 bases). This CDR3 is 15 amino acids long. The V gene lost 2 bases and the J gene lost 3 bases, with 14 bases spanning the gap. Germline V gene sequence: CDR1 MNHNS, CDR2 SASEGT. The CDR3 region is CASSESVARGYEQYF. In DNA, the CDR3 is TGTGCCAGCAGTGAATCGGTGGCCAGGGGCTACGAGCAGTACTTC.

The rearrangement uses TRBV7-3 and TRBJ2-1; 7 nucleotides agree with TRBD2. There are 15 residues in the CDR3. CDR1 and CDR2 from the germline V gene are SGHTA and FQGTGA. Trimming took 2 bases from V and 7 from J; bases not matched to a gene: 8. The CDR3 bases are TGTGCCAGCAGCTTATTAGCGCGGGAGTTTAATGAGCAGTTCTTC. Residues: CASSLLAREFNEQFF.

The chain is built from TRBV18 and TRBJ1-1; D remains ambiguous. CDR1 and CDR2 (germline): KGHSH, LQKENI. The CDR3 covers 14 residues. Trimming stripped 6 bases from V and 5 bases from J, with 16 bases between. CDR3 protein: CASSTVSGRTEAFF. The DNA for the CDR3 is TGTGCCAGCTCTACCGTATCGGGAAGGACTGAAGCTTTCTTT.

A word on this clone: Germline and junction disagree at one end, which may indicate a read error. The gene calls are TRBV7-9 and TRBJ2-1; TRBD1 matches 9 bases. Germline CDR1 reads SEHNR; CDR2 reads FQNEAQ (reference sequence). The CDR3 extends over 12 amino acids. The CDR3 DNA is TGTTCCAGCAACCATCGACAGGGGGGATGGTTCTTC. Amino acids: CSSNHRQGGWFF.

V and J are TRBV5-4 and TRBJ2-7; possibly TRBD2 for D (6 bases). The CDR3 totals 14 residues. V shed 1 base and J shed 5 bases, with 13 bases lying between them. Germline loops: CDR1 SGHNT, CDR2 YYREEE (reference sequence). The CDR3 nucleotides are TGTGCCAGCAGCTTGAGGTTCAGGGAGGACGAGCAGTACTTC. This codes for CASSLRFREDEQYF.

The rearrangement uses TRBV29-1 and TRBJ2-5; D perhaps matches TRBD2 (6 bases). CDR1 and CDR2 (germline): SQVTM, ANQGSEA. There are 15 residues in the CDR3. Trimming pared 0 bases from V and 2 bases from J, leaving 13 bases between. CDR3 in amino acids: CSVEDPRRDQETQYF. CDR3 nucleotide sequence: TGCAGCGTTGAAGACCCTAGGCGGGATCAAGAGACCCAGTACTTC.

A few counts support this clone. CDR3: CAISGTGGYNEQFF. CDR3 nucleotides: TGTGCCATCAGTGGGACAGGGGGCTACAATGAGCAGTTCTTC. The chain uses TRBV10-3 and TRBJ2-1, with TRBD1 identical over 10 bases. The germline CDR1 and CDR2 sequences are ENHRY and SYGVKD. The CDR3 is 14 residues long. V gave up 4 bases and J gave up 3 bases; unmatched junction bases: 0.

In its sample, this clone was seen a few times. The V and J genes are TRBV7-8 and TRBJ2-1; TRBD1 is a possible D gene (6 bases). V was shortened by 5 bases and J by 3 bases, with 23 bases between the two germline ends. In germline, CDR1 is SGHVS, CDR2 FQNEAQ. The CDR3 length is 18 residues. CDR3 region: CASSRRQAPRVNYNEQFF. CDR3 coding DNA: TGTGCCAGCAGCCGAAGACAGGCACCAAGGGTTAACTACAATGAGCAGTTCTTC.

On this clone itself: A junction boundary mismatches the germline segment, possibly from a read error. V and J are TRBV10-2 and TRBJ2-2, with 7 bases identical to TRBD1. The CDR3 totals 15 residues. CDR1 and CDR2 from the germline V gene are WSHSY and SAAADI. CDR3 sequence (DNA): TGCGCCAGCGGGCCTCGACAGGGATCTCTCGGGGAACTGTTTTTT. This encodes CASGPRQGSLGELFF.

This clone was observed a single time. This chain connects TRBV9 to TRBJ2-3; TRBD2 might be the D (5 bases). The CDR3 loop spans 14 amino acids. The germline gives CDR1 SGDLS, CDR2 YYNGEE. Trimming shortened V by 1 base and J by 2 bases, and 8 bases separated the two germline ends. The CDR3 region is CASSVRTDTDTQYF. The CDR3 nucleotides read TGTGCCAGCAGCGTAAGGACTGACACAGATACGCAGTATTTT.

The rearrangement joins TRBV19 to TRBJ2-7; weak D call: TRBD2 (5 bases). The CDR3 runs to 14 residues. Trimming left V 6 bases short and J 4 bases short, with 16 bases between. Looked up from germline, CDR1 is LNHDA and CDR2 is SQIVND (reference sequence). The CDR3 spells CASSPDGLTYEQYF. The CDR3 nucleotides read TGTGCCAGTAGCCCTGACGGACTGACATACGAGCAGTACTTC.

This clone was recorded only once. This chain connects TRBV5-1 to TRBJ2-3, with 7 bases lining up with TRBD1. The V gene end was trimmed by 5 bases and the J gene end by 2 bases; junction bases not matched to a gene: 8. This CDR3 has 15 amino acids. Germline V CDR1 and CDR2: SGHRS, YFSETQ. The CDR3 DNA reads as TGCGCCAGCAGGACCGGGACAGTCCCCACAGATACGCAGTATTTT. It encodes CASRTGTVPTDTQYF.

The table lists this clone with a count of one. The V call is TRBV7-3, the J call TRBJ2-7, with D unclear. This CDR3 comprises 13 residues. The germline gives CDR1 SGHTA, CDR2 FQGTGA. V lost 2 bases and J lost 4, with 9 bases in between. The CDR3 DNA sequence: TGTGCCAGCAGCTTAGGAGTTGGTTACGAGCAGTACTTC. Amino acid sequence: CASSLGVGYEQYF.

This clone was counted only a few times. Other DNA sequences of this sample code for an identical CDR3. The chain is built from TRBV4-3 and TRBJ1-1; D perhaps matches TRBD1 (5 bases). The germline V gene has CDR1 LGHNA and CDR2 YSLEER. V lost 2 bases, J lost 1 base, and 5 bases lay in between. The CDR3 sequence is 13 residues long. The CDR3 loop is CASSQTGNTEAFF. CDR3 bases: TGCGCCAGCAGCCAAACAGGGAACACTGAAGCTTTCTTT.

The J gene is TRBJ1-2, the V gene TRBV6-1, with a tentative D call TRBD1 (6 bases). V was clipped by 2 bases and J by 4 bases, with 8 bases between them. Germline values: CDR1 MNHNS, CDR2 SASEGT. The CDR3 contains 13 residues. CDR3 residues: CASSESDSYGYTF. CDR3 bases: TGTGCCAGCAGTGAATCGGACAGCTATGGCTACACCTTC.

A single count supports this clone. The chain carries TRBV9 and TRBJ2-1; 7 positions match TRBD2. J was trimmed by 2 bases and V by 0 bases; bases with no gene match: 2. The CDR3 length is 15 residues. Germline lookup yields CDR1 SGDLS and CDR2 YYNGEE. The CDR3 loop reads CASSVERGAYNEQFF. In DNA, the CDR3 is TGTGCCAGCAGCGTAGAGCGGGGAGCCTACAATGAGCAGTTCTTC.

This chain connects TRBV19 to TRBJ1-5; 7 bases are a match to TRBD1. Germline CDR1 is LNHDA and CDR2 is SQIVND (reference sequence). This CDR3 comprises 15 residues. The junction had 7 bases not matched to a gene; V was cut back by 1 base and J by 7 bases. The CDR3 sequence: CASSIGRGLGQPQHF. The CDR3 nucleotides are TGTGCCAGTAGTATAGGTAGGGGGCTCGGCCAGCCCCAGCATTTT.

This sequence joins TRBV9 and TRBJ2-3, with a weak D call TRBD2 (6 bases). Germline V CDR1 and CDR2: SGDLS, YYNGEE. Deletions cut 4 bases from V and 10 bases from J, with 22 bases between. The CDR3 length is 15 residues. The CDR3 DNA is TGTGCCAGCAGCCCCCTCGTAGGATCGGGGACTGCGCAGTATTTT. Protein: CASSPLVGSGTAQYF.